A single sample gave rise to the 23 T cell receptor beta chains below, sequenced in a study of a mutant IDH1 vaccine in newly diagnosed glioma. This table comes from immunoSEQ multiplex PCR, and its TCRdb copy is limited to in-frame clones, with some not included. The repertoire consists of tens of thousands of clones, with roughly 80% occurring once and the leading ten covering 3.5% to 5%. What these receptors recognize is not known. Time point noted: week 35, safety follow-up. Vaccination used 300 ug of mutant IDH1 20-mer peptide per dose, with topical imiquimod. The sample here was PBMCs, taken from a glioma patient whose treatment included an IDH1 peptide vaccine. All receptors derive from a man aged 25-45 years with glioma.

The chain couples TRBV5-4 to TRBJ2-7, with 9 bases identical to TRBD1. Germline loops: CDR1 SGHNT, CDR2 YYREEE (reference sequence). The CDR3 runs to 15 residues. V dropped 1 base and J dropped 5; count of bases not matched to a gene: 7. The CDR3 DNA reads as TGTGCCAGCAGCTTGTCGGGACAGGGCACCCACGAGCAGTACTTC. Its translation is CASSLSGQGTHEQYF.

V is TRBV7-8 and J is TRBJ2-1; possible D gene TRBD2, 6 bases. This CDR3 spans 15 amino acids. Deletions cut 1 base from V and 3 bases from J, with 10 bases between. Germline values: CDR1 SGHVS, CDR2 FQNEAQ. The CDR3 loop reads CASSLGLGNYNEQFF. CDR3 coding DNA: TGTGCCAGCAGCTTAGGACTAGGAAACTACAATGAGCAGTTCTTC.

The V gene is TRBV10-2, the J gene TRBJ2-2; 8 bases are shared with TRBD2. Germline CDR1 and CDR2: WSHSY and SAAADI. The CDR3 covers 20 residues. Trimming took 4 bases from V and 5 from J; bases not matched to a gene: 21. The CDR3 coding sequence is TGCGCCAGCAGTGGGTTCCTAGGGACTAGGGCCGTCGCGGATACCGGGGAGCTGTTTTTT. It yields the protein CASSGFLGTRAVADTGELFF.

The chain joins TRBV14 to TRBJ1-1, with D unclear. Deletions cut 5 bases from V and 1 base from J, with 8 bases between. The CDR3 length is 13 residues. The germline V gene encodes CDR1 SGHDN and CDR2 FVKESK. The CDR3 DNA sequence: TGTGCCAGCAGCTCACAGCCGAACACTGAAGCTTTCTTT. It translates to CASSSQPNTEAFF.

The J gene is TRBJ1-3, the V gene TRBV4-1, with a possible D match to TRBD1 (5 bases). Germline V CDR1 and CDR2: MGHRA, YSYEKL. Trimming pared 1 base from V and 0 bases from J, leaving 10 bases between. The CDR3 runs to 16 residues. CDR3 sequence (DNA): TGCGCCAGCAGCCAAGGACAGATCCTCTCTGGAAACACCATATATTTT. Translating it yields CASSQGQILSGNTIYF.

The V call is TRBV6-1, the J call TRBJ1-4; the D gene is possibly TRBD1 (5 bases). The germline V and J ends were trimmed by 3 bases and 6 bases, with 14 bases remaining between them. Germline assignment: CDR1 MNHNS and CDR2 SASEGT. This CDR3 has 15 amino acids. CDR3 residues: CASSENLRGDEKLFF. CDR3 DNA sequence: TGTGCCAGCAGTGAGAATCTAAGGGGTGATGAAAAACTGTTTTTT.

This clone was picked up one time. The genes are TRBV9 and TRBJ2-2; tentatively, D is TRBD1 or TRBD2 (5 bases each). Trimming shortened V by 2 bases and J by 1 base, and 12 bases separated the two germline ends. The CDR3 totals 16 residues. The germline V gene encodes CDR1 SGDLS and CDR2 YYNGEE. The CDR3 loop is CASSVGNRRNTGELFF. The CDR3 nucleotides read TGTGCCAGCAGCGTCGGGAACAGGAGGAACACCGGGGAGCTGTTTTTT.

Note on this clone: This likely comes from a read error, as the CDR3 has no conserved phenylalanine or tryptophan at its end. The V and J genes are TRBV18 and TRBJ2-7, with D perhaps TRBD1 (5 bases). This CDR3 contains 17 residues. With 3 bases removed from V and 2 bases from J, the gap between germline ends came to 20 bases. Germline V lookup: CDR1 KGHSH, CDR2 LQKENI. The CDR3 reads CASSPRQIASTTYEQYL. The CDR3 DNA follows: TGTGCCAGCTCACCTCGACAGATCGCTTCTACAACCTACGAGCAGTACCTC.

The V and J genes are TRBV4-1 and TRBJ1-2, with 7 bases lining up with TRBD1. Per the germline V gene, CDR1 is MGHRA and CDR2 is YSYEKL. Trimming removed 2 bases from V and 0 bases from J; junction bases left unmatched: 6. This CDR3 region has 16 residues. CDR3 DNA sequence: TGCGCCAGCAGCCAACCGAGACAGGGTACTAACTATGGCTACACCTTC. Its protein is CASSQPRQGTNYGYTF.

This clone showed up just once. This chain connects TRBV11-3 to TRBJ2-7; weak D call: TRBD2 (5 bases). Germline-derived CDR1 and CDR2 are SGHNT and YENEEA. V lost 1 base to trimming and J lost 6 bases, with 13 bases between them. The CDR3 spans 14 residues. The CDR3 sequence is CASSLGPGMGEQYF. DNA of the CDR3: TGTGCCAGCAGCTTAGGCCCGGGAATGGGCGAGCAGTACTTC. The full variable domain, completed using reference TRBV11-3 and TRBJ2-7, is EAGVVQSPRYKIIEKKQPVAFWCNPISGHNTLYWYLQNLGQGPELLIRYENEEAVDDSQLPKDRFSAERLKGVDSTLKIQPAELGDSAVYLCASSLGPGMGEQYFGPGTRLTVT.

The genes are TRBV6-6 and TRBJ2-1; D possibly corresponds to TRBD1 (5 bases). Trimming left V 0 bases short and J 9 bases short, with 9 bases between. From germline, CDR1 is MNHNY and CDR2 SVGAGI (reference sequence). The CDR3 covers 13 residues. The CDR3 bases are TGTGCCAGCAGTTACTCGAATAGGGGTGAGCAGTTCTTC. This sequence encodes CASSYSNRGEQFF.

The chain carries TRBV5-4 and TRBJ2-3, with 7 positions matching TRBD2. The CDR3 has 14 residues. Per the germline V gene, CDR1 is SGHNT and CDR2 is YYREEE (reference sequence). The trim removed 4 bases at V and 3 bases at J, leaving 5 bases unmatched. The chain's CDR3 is CASSPGGLTDTQYF. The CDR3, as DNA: TGTGCCAGCAGCCCCGGGGGGTTGACAGATACGCAGTATTTT.

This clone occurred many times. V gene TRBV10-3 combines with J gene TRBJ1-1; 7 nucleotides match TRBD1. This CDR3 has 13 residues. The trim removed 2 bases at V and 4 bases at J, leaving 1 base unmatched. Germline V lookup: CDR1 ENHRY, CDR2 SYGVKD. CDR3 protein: CAISETGATEAFF. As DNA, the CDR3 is TGTGCCATCAGTGAGACAGGGGCCACTGAAGCTTTCTTT.

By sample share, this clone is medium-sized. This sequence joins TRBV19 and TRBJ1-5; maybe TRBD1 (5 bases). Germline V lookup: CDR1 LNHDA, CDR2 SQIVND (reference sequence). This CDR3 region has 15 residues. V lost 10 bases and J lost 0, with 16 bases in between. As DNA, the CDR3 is TGTGCCACATCCGGGACCCATAATAGCAATCAGCCCCAGCATTTT. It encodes CATSGTHNSNQPQHF.

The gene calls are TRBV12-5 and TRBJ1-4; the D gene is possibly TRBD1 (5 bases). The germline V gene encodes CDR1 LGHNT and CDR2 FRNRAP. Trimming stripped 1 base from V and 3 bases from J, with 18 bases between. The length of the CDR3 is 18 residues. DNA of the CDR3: TGTGCTAGTGGTTTGGGTTCTCCTGCCGGGGGAGCTAATGAAAAACTGTTTTTT. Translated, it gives CASGLGSPAGGANEKLFF. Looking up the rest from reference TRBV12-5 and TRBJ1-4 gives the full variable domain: DARVTQTPRHKVTEMGQEVTMRCQPILGHNTVFWYRQTMMQGLELLAYFRNRAPLDDSGMPKDRFSAEMPDATLATLKIQPSEPRDSAVYFCASGLGSPAGGANEKLFFGSGTQLSVL.

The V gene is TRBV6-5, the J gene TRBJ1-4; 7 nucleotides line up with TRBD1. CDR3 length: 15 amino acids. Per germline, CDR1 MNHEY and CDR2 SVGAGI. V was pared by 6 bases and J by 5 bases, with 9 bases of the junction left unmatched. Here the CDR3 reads CASRDHRGPNEKLFF. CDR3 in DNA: TGTGCCAGCAGGGACCACAGGGGTCCAAATGAAAAACTGTTTTTT.

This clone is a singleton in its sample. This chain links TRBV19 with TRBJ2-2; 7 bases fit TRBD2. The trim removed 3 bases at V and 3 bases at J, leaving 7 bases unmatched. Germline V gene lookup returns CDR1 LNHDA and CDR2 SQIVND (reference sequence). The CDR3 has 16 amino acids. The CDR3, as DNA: TGTGCCAGTAGTATCCCCTGGGCGGGGGACACCGGGGAGCTGTTTTTT. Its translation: CASSIPWAGDTGELFF.

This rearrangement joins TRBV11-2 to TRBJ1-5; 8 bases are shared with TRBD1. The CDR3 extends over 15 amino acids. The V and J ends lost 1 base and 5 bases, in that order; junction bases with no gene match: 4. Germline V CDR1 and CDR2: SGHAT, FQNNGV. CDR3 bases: TGTGCCAGCAGCTTAGGACAACAGGGGGATCAGCCCCAGCATTTT. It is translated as CASSLGQQGDQPQHF.

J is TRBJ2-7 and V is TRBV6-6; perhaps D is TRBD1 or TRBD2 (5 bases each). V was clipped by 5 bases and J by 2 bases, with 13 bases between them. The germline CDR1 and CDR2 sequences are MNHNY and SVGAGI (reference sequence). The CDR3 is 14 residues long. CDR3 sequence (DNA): TGTGCCAGCAGTGACTGGGACCGACCCTACGAGCAGTACTTC. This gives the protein CASSDWDRPYEQYF.

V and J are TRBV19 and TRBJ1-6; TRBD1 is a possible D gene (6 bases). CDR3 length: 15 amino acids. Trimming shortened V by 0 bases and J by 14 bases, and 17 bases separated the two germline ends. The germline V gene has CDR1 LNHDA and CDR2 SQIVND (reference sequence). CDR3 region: CASSIDHLRWDTLHF. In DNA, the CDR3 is TGTGCCAGTAGTATAGATCACCTTCGGTGGGACACCCTCCACTTT. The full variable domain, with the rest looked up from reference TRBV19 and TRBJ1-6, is DGGITQSPKYLFRKEGQNVTLSCEQNLNHDAMYWYRQDPGQGLRLIYYSQIVNDFQKGDIAEGYSVSREKKESFPLTVTSAQKNPTAFYLCASSIDHLRWDTLHFGNGTRLTVT.

As DNA, the CDR3 is TGTGCCAGCTCACCAGGACAGGGGCGAAACTATGGCTACACCTTC. Translation: CASSPGQGRNYGYTF. The rearrangement uses TRBV18 and TRBJ1-2; 9 bases are a match to TRBD1. CDR1 is KGHSH and CDR2 is LQKENI in the germline V gene. The V gene end was trimmed by 2 bases and the J gene end by 2 bases; junction bases not matched to a gene: 3. This CDR3 is 15 amino acids long.

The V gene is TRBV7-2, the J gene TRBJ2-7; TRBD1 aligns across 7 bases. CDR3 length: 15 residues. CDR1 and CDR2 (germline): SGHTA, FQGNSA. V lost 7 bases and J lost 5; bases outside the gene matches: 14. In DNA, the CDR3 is TGTGCCAGCACCCCTCGGGACAGTCGCATCAACGAGCAGTACTTC. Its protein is CASTPRDSRINEQYF.

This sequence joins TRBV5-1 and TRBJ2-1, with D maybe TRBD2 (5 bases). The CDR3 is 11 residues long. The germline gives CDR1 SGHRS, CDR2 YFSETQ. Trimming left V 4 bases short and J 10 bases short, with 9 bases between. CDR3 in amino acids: CASSATGEQFF. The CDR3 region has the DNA TGCGCCAGCAGCGCGACGGGGGAGCAGTTCTTC. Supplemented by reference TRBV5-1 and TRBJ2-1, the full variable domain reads KAGVTQTPRYLIKTRGQQVTLSCSPISGHRSVSWYQQTPGQGLQFLFEYFSETQRNKGNFPGRFSGRQFSNSRSEMNVSTLELGDSALYLCASSATGEQFFGPGTRLTVL.